The 8 T cell receptor beta chains listed next were all sequenced from one sample in a study of T cell repertoires in cytomegalovirus infection. TCRdb independently ran MiXCR on the reads; one entry per CDR3 protein. There are about 68,000 distinct CDR3 sequences in the sample; 20% to 25% occur only once, and around 79% lies in the top ten. No antigens are known for them. Sequencing used PBMCs, sequenced either directly or after in vitro stimulation (not recorded which). Source of these receptors: a human donor in good health (CMV status not recorded). Some clones in this sample may be carry-over from other donors' samples.

The CDR3 nucleotides read TGTGCCAGCAGTCCGTCCGCGGGAGGGTTACCCGGGGAGCTGTTTTTT. This encodes CASSPSAGGLPGELFF. The chain links TRBV7-6 to TRBJ2-2, with 9 bases lining up with TRBD2. Germline CDR1 and CDR2: SGHVS and FNYEAQ. The trim removed 6 bases at V and 6 bases at J, leaving 11 bases unmatched. CDR3 length: 16 residues.

There are a few counts of this clonotype. J is TRBJ1-5 and V is TRBV12-3 or TRBV12-4; D may be TRBD1 (6 bases). The ends were cut back, 5 bases at V and 1 base at J, with 12 bases in the middle. The CDR3 runs 15 residues. In nucleotides, the CDR3 is TGTGCCAGCAGTATCACAGGGTTGAGCAATCAGCCCCAGCATTTT. It encodes CASSITGLSNQPQHF.

This clonotype was counted once. This may be a read error, as it is one base from a much larger clone. The chain combines TRBV4-1 with TRBJ2-5; 7 bases fit TRBD1. With 0 bases clipped from V and 0 bases from J, the junction kept 7 bases outside the gene matches. In germline, CDR1 is MGHRA, CDR2 YSYEKL. The CDR3 has 17 amino acids. CDR3: CASSQDRATGDQETQYF. The CDR3 bases are TGCGCCAGCAGCCAAGATCGGGCTACAGGGGACCAAGAGACCCAGTACTTC.

This clonotype was seen ten or more times. This rearrangement joins TRBV7-2 to TRBJ1-2; D gene ambiguous. This CDR3 region has 16 residues. Looked up from germline, CDR1 is SGHTA and CDR2 is FQGNSA. Trimming left V 4 bases short and J 1 base short, with 16 bases between. Written as DNA, the CDR3 is TGTGCCAGCAGCTGGTCTGGGTCTCGGCGTAACTATGGCTACACCTTC. Translation gives CASSWSGSRRNYGYTF. The full variable domain, in which reference TRBV7-2 and TRBJ1-2 provide the parts outside the CDR3, is GAGVSQSPSNKVTEKGKDVELRCDPISGHTALYWYRQSLGQGLEFLIYFQGNSAPDKSGLPSDRFSAERTGGSVSTLTIQRTQQEDSAVYLCASSWSGSRRNYGYTFGSGTRLTVV.

This clonotype was seen ten or more times. The J gene is TRBJ2-7, the V gene TRBV5-1, with a tentative D call TRBD2 (5 bases). This CDR3 spans 15 amino acids. Trimming removed 4 bases at V and 0 bases at J, with 14 bases between. Germline values: CDR1 SGHRS, CDR2 YFSETQ. CDR3 amino acids: CASSPLPGSSYEQYV. For the CDR3, the DNA is TGCGCCAGCAGCCCCCTGCCGGGGAGCTCCTACGAGCAGTACGTC.

This clonotype came up many times. The chain combines TRBV2 with TRBJ2-2; TRBD1 might be the D (6 bases). Germline CDR1 reads SNHLY; CDR2 reads FYNNEI. With 5 bases removed from V and 6 bases from J, the gap between germline ends came to 10 bases. This CDR3 comprises 13 residues. The CDR3 region is CASSIRGSGELFF. CDR3 DNA: TGTGCCAGCAGTATCAGGGGATCCGGGGAGCTGTTTTTT.

The chain has TRBV20-1 and TRBJ2-3; no clear D gene. The germline V and J ends were trimmed by 0 bases and 2 bases, with 15 bases remaining between them. Germline V lookup: CDR1 DFQATT, CDR2 SNEGSKA (reference sequence). This CDR3 is 16 amino acids long. The CDR3 is CSAREEATRSTDTQYF. In nucleotides, the CDR3 is TGCAGTGCTAGAGAGGAAGCGACTCGGTCCACAGATACGCAGTATTTT.

This clonotype was picked up a small number of times. V usage is TRBV12-3 or TRBV12-4 and J usage is TRBJ2-1; tentatively, D is TRBD1 (6 bases). Trimming removed 1 base at V and 4 bases at J, with 14 bases between. This CDR3 is 16 amino acids long. The CDR3 reads CASSLGFRGLYNEQFF. The CDR3 DNA follows: TGTGCCAGCAGTTTAGGATTCAGGGGCTTATACAATGAGCAGTTCTTC.